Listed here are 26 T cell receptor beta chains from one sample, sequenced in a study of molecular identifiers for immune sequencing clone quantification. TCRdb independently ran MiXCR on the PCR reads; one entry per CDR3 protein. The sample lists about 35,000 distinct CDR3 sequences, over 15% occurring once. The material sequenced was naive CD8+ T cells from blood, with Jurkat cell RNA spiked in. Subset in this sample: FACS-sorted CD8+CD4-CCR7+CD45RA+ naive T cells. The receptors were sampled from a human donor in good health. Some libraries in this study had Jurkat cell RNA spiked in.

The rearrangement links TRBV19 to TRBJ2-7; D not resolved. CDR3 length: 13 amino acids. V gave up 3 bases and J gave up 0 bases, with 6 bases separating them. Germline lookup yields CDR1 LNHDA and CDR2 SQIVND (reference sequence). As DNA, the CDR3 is TGTGCCAGTAGTATCACGGTCTCCTACGAGCAGTACTTC. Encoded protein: CASSITVSYEQYF.

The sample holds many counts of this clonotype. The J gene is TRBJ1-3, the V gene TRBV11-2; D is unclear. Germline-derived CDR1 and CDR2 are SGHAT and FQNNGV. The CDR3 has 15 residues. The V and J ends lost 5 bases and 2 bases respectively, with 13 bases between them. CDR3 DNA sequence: TGTGCCAGCAGCCCCAACAGAGATCCTGGAAACACCATATATTTT. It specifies CASSPNRDPGNTIYF.

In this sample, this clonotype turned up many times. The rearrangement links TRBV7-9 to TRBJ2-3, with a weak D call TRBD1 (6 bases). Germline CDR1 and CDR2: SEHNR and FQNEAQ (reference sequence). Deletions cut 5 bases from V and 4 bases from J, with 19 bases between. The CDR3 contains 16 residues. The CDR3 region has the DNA TGTGCCAGCAGCCCCAATTGGGCTGACAGGCCAGATACGCAGTATTTT. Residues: CASSPNWADRPDTQYF.

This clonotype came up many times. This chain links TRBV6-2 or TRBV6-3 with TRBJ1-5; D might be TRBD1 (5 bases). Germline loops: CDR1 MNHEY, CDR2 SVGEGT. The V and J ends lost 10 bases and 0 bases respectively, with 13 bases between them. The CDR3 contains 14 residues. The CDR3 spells CAIWGGYSNQPQHF. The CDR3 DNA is TGTGCCATCTGGGGCGGCTATAGCAATCAGCCCCAGCATTTT.

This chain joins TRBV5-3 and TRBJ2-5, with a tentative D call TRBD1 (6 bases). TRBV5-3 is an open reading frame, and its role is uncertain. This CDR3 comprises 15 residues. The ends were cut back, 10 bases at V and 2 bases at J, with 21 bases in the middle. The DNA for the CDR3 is TGTGCCGGCAGCTTAATCGGGACACGTCAAGAGACCCAGTACTTC. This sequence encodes CAGSLIGTRQETQYF.

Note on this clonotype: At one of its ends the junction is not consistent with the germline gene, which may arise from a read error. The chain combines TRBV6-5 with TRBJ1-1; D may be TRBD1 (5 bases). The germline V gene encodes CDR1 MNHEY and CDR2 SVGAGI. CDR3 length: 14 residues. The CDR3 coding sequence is TGCGCCAGCGGCTATGGGGGGGGGTTGACTGAAGCTTTCTTT. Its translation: CASGYGGGLTEAFF.

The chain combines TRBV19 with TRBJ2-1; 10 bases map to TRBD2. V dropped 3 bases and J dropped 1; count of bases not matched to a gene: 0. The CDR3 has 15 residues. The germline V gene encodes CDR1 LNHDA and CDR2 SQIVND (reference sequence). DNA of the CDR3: TGTGCCAGTAGTATGACTAGCGGGTCCTACAATGAGCAGTTCTTC. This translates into CASSMTSGSYNEQFF.

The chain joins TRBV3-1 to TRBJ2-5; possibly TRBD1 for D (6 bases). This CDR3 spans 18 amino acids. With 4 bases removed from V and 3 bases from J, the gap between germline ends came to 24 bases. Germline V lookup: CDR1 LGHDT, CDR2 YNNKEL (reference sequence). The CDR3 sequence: CASSPYPGVRAKEETQYF. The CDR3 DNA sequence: TGTGCCAGCAGCCCCTATCCAGGGGTTCGGGCCAAGGAAGAGACCCAGTACTTC.

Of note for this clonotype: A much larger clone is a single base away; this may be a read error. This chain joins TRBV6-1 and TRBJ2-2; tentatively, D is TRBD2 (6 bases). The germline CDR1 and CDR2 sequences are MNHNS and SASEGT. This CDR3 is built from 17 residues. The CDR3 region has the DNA TGTGCCGGCAGTGAAGGGGAAGGGGAGGTCTATGCCGGGGAGCTGTTTTTT. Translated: CAGSEGEGEVYAGELFF.

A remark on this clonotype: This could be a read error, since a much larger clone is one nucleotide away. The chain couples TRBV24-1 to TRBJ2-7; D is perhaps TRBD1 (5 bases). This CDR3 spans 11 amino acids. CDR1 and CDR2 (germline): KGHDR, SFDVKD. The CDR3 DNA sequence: TGTACCACGAGTCAGGGTAACGAGCAGTACTTC. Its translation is CTTSQGNEQYF.

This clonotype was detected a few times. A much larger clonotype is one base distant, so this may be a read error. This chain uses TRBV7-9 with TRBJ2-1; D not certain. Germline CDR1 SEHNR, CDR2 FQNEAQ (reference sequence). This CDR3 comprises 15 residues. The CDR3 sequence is CACSLGPYSNGEQFF. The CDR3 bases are TGTGCCTGCAGCTTAGGGCCTTATAGCAACGGGGAGCAGTTCTTC.

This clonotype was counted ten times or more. CDR3: CASSLGLAGVLETQYF. The CDR3, as DNA: TGTGCCAGCAGCCTCGGACTAGCGGGAGTATTAGAGACCCAGTACTTC. This rearrangement joins TRBV7-3 to TRBJ2-5; 13 bases are a match to TRBD2. V lost 5 bases to trimming and J lost 4 bases; unmatched junction nucleotides: 7. From germline, CDR1 is SGHTA and CDR2 FQGTGA. This CDR3 is built from 16 residues. The full variable domain, completed using reference TRBV7-3 and TRBJ2-5, is GAGVSQTPSNKVTEKGKYVELRCDPISGHTALYWYRQSLGQGPEFLIYFQGTGAADDSGLPNDRFFAVRPEGSVSTLKIQRTERGDSAVYLCASSLGLAGVLETQYFGPGTRLLVL.

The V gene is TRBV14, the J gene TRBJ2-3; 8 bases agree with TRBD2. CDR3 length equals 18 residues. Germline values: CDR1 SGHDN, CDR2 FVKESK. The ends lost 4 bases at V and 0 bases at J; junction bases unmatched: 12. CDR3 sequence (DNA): TGTGCCAGCAGCCGACGACTCGGGAGGGGTTCTAGCACAGATACGCAGTATTTT. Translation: CASSRRLGRGSSTDTQYF.

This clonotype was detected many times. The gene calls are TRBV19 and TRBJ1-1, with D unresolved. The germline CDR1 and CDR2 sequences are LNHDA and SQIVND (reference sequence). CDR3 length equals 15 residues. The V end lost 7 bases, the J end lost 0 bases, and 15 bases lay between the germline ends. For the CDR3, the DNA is TGTGCCAGTACTGTTTTTCCCAGCATGAACACTGAAGCTTTCTTT. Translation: CASTVFPSMNTEAFF.

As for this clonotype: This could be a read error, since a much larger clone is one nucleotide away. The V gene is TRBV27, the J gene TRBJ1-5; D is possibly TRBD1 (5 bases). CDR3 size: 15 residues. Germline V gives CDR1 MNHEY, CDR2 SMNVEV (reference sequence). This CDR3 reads CASSLVFLGGQPQRF. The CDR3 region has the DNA TGTGCCAGCAGTTTAGTGTTTCTGGGGGGTCAGCCCCAGCGTTTT.

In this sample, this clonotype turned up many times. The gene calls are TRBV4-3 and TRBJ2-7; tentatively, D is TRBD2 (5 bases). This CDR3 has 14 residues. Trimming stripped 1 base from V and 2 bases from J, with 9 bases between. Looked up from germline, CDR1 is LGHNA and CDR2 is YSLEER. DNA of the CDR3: TGCGCCAGCAGCCAAGGTACGGGGACCTACGAGCAGTACTTC. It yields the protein CASSQGTGTYEQYF.

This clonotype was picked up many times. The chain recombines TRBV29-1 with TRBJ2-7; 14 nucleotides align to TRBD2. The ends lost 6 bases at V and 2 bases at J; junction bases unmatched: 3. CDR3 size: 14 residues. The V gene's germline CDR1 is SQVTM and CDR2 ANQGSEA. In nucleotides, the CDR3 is TGCAGCGTGGGGACTAGCGGGGGCCCCTACGAGCAGTACTTC. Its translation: CSVGTSGGPYEQYF.

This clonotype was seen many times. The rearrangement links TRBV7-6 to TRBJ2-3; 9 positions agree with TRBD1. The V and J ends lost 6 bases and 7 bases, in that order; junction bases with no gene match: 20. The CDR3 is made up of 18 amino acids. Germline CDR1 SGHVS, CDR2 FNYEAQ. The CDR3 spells CASSVLPPQGQGVNTQYF. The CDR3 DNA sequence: TGTGCCAGCAGTGTTCTTCCCCCCCAGGGACAGGGTGTAAATACGCAGTATTTT.

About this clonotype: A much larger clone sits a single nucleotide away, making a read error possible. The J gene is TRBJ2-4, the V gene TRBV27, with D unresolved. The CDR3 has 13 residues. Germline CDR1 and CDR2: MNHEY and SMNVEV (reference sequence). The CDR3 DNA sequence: TGTGCCAGCAGCATTCAAGCCAAAAACATTCAGCACTTC. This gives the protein CASSIQAKNIQHF.

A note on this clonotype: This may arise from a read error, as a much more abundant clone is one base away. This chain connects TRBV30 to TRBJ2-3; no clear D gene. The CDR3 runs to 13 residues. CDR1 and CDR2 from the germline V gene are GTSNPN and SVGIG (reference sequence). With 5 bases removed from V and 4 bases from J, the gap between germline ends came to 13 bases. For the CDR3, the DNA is TGTGCCTGGGGTTTCTCACTCGCAGATACGCAGTATTTT. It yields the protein CAWGFSLADTQYF.

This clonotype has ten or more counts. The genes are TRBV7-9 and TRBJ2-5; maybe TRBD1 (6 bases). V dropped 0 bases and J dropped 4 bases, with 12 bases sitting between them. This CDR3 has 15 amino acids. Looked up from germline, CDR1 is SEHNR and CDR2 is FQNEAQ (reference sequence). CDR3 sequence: CASSLAQGPRETQYF. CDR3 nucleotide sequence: TGTGCCAGCAGCTTAGCACAGGGTCCGAGAGAGACCCAGTACTTC.

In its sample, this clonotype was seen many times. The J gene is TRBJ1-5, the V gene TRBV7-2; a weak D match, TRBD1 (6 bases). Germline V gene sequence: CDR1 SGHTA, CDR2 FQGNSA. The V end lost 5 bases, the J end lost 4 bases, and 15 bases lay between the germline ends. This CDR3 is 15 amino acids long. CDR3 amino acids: CASSPGLGANQPQHF. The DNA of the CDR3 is TGTGCCAGCAGCCCAGGGTTGGGGGCGAATCAGCCCCAGCATTTT.

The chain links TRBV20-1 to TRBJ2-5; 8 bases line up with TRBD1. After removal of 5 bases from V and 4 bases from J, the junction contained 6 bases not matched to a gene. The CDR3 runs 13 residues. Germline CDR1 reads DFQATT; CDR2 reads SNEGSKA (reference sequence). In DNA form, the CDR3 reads TGCAGTGCTCTGGACAGGGTGGGAGAGACCCAGTACTTC. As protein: CSALDRVGETQYF.

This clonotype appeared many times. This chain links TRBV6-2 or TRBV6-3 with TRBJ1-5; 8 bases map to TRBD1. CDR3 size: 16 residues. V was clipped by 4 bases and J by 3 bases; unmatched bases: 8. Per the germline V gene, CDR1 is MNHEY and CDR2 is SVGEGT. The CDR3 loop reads CASSSQGAQLNQPQHF. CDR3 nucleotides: TGTGCCAGCAGTTCTCAGGGGGCCCAACTCAATCAGCCCCAGCATTTT.

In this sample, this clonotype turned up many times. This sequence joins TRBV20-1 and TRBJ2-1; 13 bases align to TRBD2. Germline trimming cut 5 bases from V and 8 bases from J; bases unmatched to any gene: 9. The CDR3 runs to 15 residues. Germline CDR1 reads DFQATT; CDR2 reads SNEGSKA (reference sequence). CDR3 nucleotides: TGCAGTGCTCCCAGGACTAGCGGGAGTTTCGATGAGCAGTTCTTC. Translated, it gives CSAPRTSGSFDEQFF.

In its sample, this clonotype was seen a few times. CDR3 residues: CASSVTSGADEQFF. Here the CDR3 DNA reads TGTGCCAGCAGCGTCACTAGCGGTGCTGATGAGCAGTTCTTC. This chain joins TRBV9 and TRBJ2-1, with 8 bases that match TRBD2. CDR1 is SGDLS, CDR2 YYNGEE, per germline. The length of the CDR3 is 14 residues. Trimming at V came to 2 bases and at J to 8 bases, leaving 6 bases not matched to a gene.